The 10 T cell receptor beta chains listed next were all sequenced from one sample in a study of long-term antiretroviral therapy in people with HIV. A v3.0 immunoSEQ assay was performed at survey level. The assay was immunoSEQ multiplex PCR, and TCRdb's table has in-frame clones only and misses some. The sample records 20,000 to 25,000 clones, around four fifths being singletons. The material sequenced was unsorted PBMCs, taken 1.9 years after starting antiretroviral therapy. Receptors were obtained from a woman aged 45-65 years with HIV.

The CDR3 is CASSPRDSNYGYTF. For the CDR3, the DNA is TGTGCCAGCAGTCCTCGGGACAGTAACTATGGCTACACCTTC. The chain links TRBV6-6 to TRBJ1-2; 7 positions match TRBD1. This CDR3 spans 14 amino acids. Germline trimming cut 5 bases from V and 1 base from J; bases unmatched to any gene: 4. Germline V gene data show CDR1 as MNHNY and CDR2 as SVGAGI (reference sequence).

V is TRBV5-4 and J is TRBJ1-2, with 8 bases lining up with TRBD1. The CDR3 covers 15 residues. The germline V gene encodes CDR1 SGHNT and CDR2 YYREEE (reference sequence). J gave up 6 bases and V 2 bases, and 9 bases lay outside the gene matches. CDR3 nucleotides: TGTGCCAGCAGCTTAAGACAGGGGAATTTAGATGGCTACACCTTC. Residues: CASSLRQGNLDGYTF.

This clone turned up a few times. V gene TRBV6-5 combines with J gene TRBJ1-6; 9 bases align to TRBD1. Germline CDR1 and CDR2: MNHEY and SVGAGI. The CDR3 is 14 amino acids. Trimming took 8 bases from V and 6 from J; bases not matched to a gene: 5. The CDR3 sequence: CASGQGSSNSPLHF. CDR3 DNA: TGTGCCAGCGGACAGGGGTCCAGTAATTCACCCCTCCACTTT.

The rearrangement uses TRBV19 and TRBJ1-6, with D possibly matching TRBD1 (5 bases). The CDR3 covers 14 residues. Germline V CDR1 and CDR2: LNHDA, SQIVND (reference sequence). V lost 5 bases and J lost 7, with 12 bases in between. This CDR3 reads CASSPGGTNSPLHF. Written as DNA, the CDR3 is TGTGCCAGTAGTCCGGGGGGAACCAATTCACCCCTCCACTTT.

The V call is TRBV7-8, the J call TRBJ1-2; tentative D call: TRBD1 (6 bases). The CDR3 loop spans 15 amino acids. V gave up 0 bases and J gave up 2 bases, with 10 bases separating them. Germline CDR1 is SGHVS and CDR2 is FQNEAQ. The CDR3 DNA sequence: TGTGCCAGCAGCTTAGCTTCAGGGGTAAACTATGGCTACACCTTC. Translation: CASSLASGVNYGYTF.

The V gene is TRBV27, the J gene TRBJ1-2; maybe TRBD1 (5 bases). Trimming removed 6 bases at V and 3 bases at J, with 11 bases between. Germline-derived CDR1 and CDR2 are MNHEY and SMNVEV (reference sequence). The CDR3 extends over 13 amino acids. CDR3: CASRTRGDYGYTF. The CDR3 DNA reads TGTGCCAGCAGAACAAGAGGGGACTATGGCTACACCTTC.

This rearrangement joins TRBV6-6 to TRBJ2-7, with 7 nucleotides matching TRBD2. From germline, CDR1 is MNHNY and CDR2 SVGAGI (reference sequence). Trimming at V came to 6 bases and at J to 5 bases, leaving 13 bases not matched to a gene. The CDR3 sequence is 15 residues long. CDR3 DNA: TGTGCCAGCAGCCAGGGTTTCGGGAGGTTAGACGAGCAGTACTTC. Protein sequence: CASSQGFGRLDEQYF.

J is TRBJ2-3 and V is TRBV5-1; TRBD1 matches at 7 bases. V was pared by 4 bases and J by 2 bases, with 4 bases of the junction left unmatched. The CDR3 length is 14 residues. CDR1 and CDR2 from the germline V gene are SGHRS and YFSETQ. The CDR3 DNA reads as TGCGCCAGCAGCGGCAGGGGGACCACAGATACGCAGTATTTT. This codes for CASSGRGTTDTQYF.

This rearrangement joins TRBV4-3 to TRBJ2-3, with TRBD2 matching 9 bases. CDR1 and CDR2 (germline): LGHNA, YSLEER. The V segment lost 4 bases and the J segment 4 bases; nucleotides outside the gene matches: 12. This CDR3 region has 17 residues. The CDR3 DNA is TGCGCCAGCAGCCGTTTAGCGGGGGCCGGTGGCGCAGATACGCAGTATTTT. As protein: CASSRLAGAGGADTQYF.

This clone has only a few counts. The genes are TRBV7-9 and TRBJ1-1, with 7 nucleotides matching TRBD1. Trimming took 2 bases from V and 7 from J; bases not matched to a gene: 4. The CDR3 is made up of 13 amino acids. Germline CDR1 reads SEHNR; CDR2 reads FQNEAQ (reference sequence). Here the CDR3 reads CASSLLAGGEAFF. The DNA of the CDR3 is TGTGCCAGCAGCTTATTGGCAGGGGGTGAAGCTTTCTTT.